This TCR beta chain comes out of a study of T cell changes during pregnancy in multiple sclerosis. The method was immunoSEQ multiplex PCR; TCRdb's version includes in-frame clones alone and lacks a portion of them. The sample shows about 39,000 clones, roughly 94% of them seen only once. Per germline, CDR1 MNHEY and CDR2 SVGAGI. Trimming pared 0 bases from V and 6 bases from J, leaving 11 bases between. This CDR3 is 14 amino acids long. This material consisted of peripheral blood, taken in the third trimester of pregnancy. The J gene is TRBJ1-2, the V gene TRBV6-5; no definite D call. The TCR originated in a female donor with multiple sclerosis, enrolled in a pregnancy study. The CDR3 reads CASSYSDGWDGYTF. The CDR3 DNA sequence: TGTGCCAGCAGTTACTCCGACGGGTGGGATGGCTACACCTTC.